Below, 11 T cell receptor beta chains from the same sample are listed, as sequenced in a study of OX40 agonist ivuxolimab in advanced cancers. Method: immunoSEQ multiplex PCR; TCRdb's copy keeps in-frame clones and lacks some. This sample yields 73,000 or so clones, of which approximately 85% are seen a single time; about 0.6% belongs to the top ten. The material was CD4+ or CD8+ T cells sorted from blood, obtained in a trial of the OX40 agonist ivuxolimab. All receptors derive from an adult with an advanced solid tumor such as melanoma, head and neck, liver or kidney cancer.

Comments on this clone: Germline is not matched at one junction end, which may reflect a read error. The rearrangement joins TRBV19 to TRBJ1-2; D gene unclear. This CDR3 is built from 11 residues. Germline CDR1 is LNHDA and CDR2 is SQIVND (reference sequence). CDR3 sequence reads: CASSTLNYQIF. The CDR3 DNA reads TGTGCCAGTAGTACCCTGAACTATCAAATCTTC.

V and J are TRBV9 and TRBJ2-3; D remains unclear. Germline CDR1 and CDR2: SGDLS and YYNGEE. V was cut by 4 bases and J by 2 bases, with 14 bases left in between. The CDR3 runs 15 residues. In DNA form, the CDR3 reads TGTGCCAGCAGCCTGGATCATGTGGCCACAGATACGCAGTATTTT. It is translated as CASSLDHVATDTQYF.

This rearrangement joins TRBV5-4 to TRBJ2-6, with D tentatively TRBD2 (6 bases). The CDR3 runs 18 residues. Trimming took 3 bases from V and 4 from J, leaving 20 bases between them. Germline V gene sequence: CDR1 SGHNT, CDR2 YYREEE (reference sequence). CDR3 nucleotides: TGTGCCAGCAGCTCGTTGGGGCGGGGACGAACCGGGGCCAACGTCCTGACTTTC. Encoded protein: CASSSLGRGRTGANVLTF.

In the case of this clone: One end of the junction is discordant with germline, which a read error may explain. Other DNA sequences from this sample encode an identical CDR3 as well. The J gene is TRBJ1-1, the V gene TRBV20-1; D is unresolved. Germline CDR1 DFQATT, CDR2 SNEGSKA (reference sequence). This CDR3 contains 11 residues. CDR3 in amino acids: CSARAGTEAFF. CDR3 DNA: TGCAGTGCTAGAGCGGGCACTGAGGCTTTCTTT.

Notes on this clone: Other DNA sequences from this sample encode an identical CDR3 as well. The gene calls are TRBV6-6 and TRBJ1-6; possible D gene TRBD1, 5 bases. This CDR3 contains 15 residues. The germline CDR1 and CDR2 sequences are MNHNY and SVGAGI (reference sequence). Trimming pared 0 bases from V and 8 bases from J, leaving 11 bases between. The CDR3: CASSYSAREDSPLHF. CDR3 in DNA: TGTGCCAGCAGTTACTCGGCCAGGGAGGATTCACCCCTCCACTTT.

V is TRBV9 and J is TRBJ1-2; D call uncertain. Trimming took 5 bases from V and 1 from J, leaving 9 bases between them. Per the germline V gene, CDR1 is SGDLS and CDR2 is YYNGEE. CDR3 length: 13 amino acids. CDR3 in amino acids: CASSSPFNYGYTF. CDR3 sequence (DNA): TGTGCCAGCAGTTCGCCGTTTAACTATGGCTACACCTTC.

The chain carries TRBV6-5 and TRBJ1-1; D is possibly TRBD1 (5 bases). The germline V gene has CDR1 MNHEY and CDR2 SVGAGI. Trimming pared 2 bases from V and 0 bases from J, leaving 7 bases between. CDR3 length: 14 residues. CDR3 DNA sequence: TGTGCCAGCAGTTACGACAGCGTGAACACTGAAGCTTTCTTT. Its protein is CASSYDSVNTEAFF.

The CDR3 coding sequence is TGCGCCAGCAGCTTGGCAGGGTTGTCAGCAGATACGCAGTATTTT. Protein product: CASSLAGLSADTQYF. V is TRBV5-1 and J is TRBJ2-3, with D maybe TRBD1 (5 bases). Germline CDR1 is SGHRS and CDR2 is YFSETQ. The CDR3 runs to 15 residues. Trimming took off 0 bases at V and 4 bases at J, with 12 bases between the two ends.

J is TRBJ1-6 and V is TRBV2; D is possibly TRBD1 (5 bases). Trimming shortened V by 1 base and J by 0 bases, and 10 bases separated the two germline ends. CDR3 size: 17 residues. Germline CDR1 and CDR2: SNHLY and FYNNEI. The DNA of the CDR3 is TGTGCCAGCAGTGAAGGGGACGGAAGCTCCTATAATTCACCCCTCCACTTT. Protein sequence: CASSEGDGSSYNSPLHF.

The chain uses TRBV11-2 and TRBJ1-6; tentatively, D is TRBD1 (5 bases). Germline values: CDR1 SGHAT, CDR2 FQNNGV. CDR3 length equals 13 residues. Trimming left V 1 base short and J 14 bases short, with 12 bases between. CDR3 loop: CASSLGGSGALHF. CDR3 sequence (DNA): TGTGCCAGCAGCTTAGGGGGGTCCGGGGCCCTCCACTTT.

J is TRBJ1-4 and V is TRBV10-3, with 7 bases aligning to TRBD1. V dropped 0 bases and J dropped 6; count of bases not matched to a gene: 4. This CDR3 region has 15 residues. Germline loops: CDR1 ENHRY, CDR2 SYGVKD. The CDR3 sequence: CAISESRGRHEKLFF. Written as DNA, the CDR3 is TGTGCCATCAGTGAGTCAAGGGGGCGGCATGAAAAACTGTTTTTT.